This T cell receptor beta chain comes out of a study of T cells after yellow fever vaccination. Study-level findings and limits: The study found a weaker secondary response that peaked faster, day 5 versus 15.

The sample holds many counts of this clonotype. Its matching antigen is unknown. The junction departs from the called germline gene at one end, perhaps through a read error. A single record per CDR3 protein comes from TCRdb applying MiXCR to the 5' RACE reads. The sample records hundreds of thousands of distinct CDR3 sequences, around an eighth being singletons. The CDR3 is 14 residues long. CDR1 is SGHDT and CDR2 is YYEEEE in the germline V gene. The sequencing here drew on CD4+ T cells sorted from PBMCs, taken 15 days after the yellow fever booster vaccination. This clonotype originated in a young man who received the YFV17D yellow fever vaccine. The chain joins TRBV5-6 to TRBJ1-5, with 8 bases aligning to TRBD1. DNA of the CDR3: TGCGCCAGCAGCTTGACAGGGGGCAATCAGCCCCAGCATTTT. Protein: CASSLTGGNQPQHF.